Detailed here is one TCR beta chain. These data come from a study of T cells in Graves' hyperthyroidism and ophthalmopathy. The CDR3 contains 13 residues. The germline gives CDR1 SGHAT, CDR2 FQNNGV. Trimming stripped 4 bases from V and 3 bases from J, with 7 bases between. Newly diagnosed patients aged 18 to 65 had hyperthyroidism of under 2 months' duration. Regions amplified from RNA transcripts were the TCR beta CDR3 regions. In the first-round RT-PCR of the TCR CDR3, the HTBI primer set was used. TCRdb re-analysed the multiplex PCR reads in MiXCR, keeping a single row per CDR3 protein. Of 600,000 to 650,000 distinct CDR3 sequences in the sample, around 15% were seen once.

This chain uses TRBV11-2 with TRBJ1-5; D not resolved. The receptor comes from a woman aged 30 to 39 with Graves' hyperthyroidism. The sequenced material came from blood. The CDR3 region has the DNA TGTGCCAGCAGCTCAAACTACAATCAGCCCCAGCATTTT. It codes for CASSSNYNQPQHF.